Described below is a single T cell receptor beta chain sequence and its context. Its specificity is unknown. This sample stems from a study of vaccination effects on CD4 cells after COVID-19. Study observations and caveats: Marked clonal contraction of both clone types appeared late after vaccination. Common cold coronavirus cross-reactivity was shown by only 1 of 255 vaccine-induced clones in healthy vaccinees.

The ViraFEST assay expanded antigen-specific CD4+ T cells with viral peptide pools before sequencing. With about 9 days of culture completed, CD4+ T cells were isolated. Vaccine administered to participants consisted of two doses of either BNT162b2 or mRNA-1273. The culture medium for a few million PBMC per well included about 9.2 IU/ml IL-2 and 9.5 to 10 ug/ml peptides. In the cultures, half the medium was exchanged for IL-2 medium on days 3 and 7. Trimming pared 2 bases from V and 5 bases from J, leaving 12 bases between. The CDR3 runs to 14 residues. Germline CDR1 is SEHNR and CDR2 is FQNEAQ (reference sequence). The repertoire was sequenced with immunoSEQ multiplex PCR; TCRdb's copy has only in-frame clones and lacks some. This repertoire shows approximately 25,000 clones, almost 70% found once; its top ten account for about 8%.

The receptor comes from a human donor who received a COVID-19 vaccine. The sample was CD4+ T cells from PBMCs cultured with SARS-CoV-2 spike peptides, taken after COVID-19 vaccination. The chain employs TRBV7-9 and TRBJ2-5, with unresolved D. CDR3 sequence reads: CASSLTAHSETQYF. CDR3 in DNA: TGTGCCAGCAGCTTAACGGCGCATTCGGAGACCCAGTACTTC.